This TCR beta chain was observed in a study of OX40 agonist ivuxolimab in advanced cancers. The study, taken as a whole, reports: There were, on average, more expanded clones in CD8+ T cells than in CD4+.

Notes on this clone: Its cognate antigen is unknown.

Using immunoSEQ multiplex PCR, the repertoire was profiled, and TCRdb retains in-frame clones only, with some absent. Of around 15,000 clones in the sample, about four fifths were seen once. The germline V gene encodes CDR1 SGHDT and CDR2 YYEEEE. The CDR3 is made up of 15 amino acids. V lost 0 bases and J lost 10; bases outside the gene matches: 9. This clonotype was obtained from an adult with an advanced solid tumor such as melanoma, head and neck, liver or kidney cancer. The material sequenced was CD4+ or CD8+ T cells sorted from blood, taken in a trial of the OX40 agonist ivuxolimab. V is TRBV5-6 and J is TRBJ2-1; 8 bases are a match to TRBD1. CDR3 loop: CASSLGTGGIREQFF. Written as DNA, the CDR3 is TGTGCCAGCAGCTTGGGAACAGGGGGAATCAGGGAGCAGTTCTTC. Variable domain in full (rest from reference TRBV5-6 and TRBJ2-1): DAGVTQSPTHLIKTRGQQVTLRCSPKSGHDTVSWYQQALGQGPQFIFQYYEEEERQRGNFPDRFSGHQFPNYSSELNVNALLLGDSALYLCASSLGTGGIREQFFGPGTRLTVL.